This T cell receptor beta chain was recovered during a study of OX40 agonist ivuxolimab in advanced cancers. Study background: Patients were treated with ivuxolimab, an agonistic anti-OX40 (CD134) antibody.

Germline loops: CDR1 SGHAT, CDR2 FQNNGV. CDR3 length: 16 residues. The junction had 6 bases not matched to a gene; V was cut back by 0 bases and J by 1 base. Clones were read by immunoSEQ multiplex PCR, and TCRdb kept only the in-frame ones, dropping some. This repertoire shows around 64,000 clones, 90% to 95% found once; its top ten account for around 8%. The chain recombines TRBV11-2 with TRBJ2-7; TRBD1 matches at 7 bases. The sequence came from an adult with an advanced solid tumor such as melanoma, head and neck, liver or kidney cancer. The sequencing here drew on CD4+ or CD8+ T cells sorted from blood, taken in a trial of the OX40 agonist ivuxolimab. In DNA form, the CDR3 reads TGTGCCAGCAGCTTAGATGGGACAGTATATTCCTACGAGCAGTACTTC. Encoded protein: CASSLDGTVYSYEQYF. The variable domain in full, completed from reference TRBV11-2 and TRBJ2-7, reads EAGVAQSPRYKIIEKRQSVAFWCNPISGHATLYWYQQILGQGPKLLIQFQNNGVVDDSQLPKDRFSAERLKGVDSTLKIQPAKLEDSAVYLCASSLDGTVYSYEQYFGPGTRLTVT.